The T cell receptor (beta chain) described here comes from a study of blood T cells in healthy people across ages. With V trimmed by 7 bases and J by 0 bases, 15 bases remained unmatched. The germline V gene encodes CDR1 SEHNR and CDR2 FQNEAQ (reference sequence). CDR3 length: 18 amino acids. Samples had at least 6.5 million PBMCs isolated from them. A second PCR, run for roughly 7 to 11 cycles, used a sample-barcoded 5' primer plus a J-beta primer mix. TCRdb reprocessed the 5' RACE reads via MiXCR and lists one record per CDR3 protein. In the table there are around 500,000 distinct CDR3 sequences, 45% to 55% of which are singletons. This clonotype was observed a few times.

The rearrangement links TRBV7-9 to TRBJ1-2, with 9 nucleotides matching TRBD1. This sequence originates from a man older than 75 in good health. Sequences were obtained from blood. This CDR3 is CASTSRTGGDLANYGYTF. The CDR3 coding sequence is TGTGCCAGCACTAGTCGAACAGGGGGCGACCTAGCTAACTATGGCTACACCTTC. Drawing the rest from reference TRBV7-9 and TRBJ1-2, the complete variable domain is DTGVSQNPRHKITKRGQNVTFRCDPISEHNRLYWYRQTLGQGPEFLTYFQNEAQLEKSRLLSDRFSAERPKGSFSTLEIQRTEQGDSAMYLCASTSRTGGDLANYGYTFGSGTRLTVV.